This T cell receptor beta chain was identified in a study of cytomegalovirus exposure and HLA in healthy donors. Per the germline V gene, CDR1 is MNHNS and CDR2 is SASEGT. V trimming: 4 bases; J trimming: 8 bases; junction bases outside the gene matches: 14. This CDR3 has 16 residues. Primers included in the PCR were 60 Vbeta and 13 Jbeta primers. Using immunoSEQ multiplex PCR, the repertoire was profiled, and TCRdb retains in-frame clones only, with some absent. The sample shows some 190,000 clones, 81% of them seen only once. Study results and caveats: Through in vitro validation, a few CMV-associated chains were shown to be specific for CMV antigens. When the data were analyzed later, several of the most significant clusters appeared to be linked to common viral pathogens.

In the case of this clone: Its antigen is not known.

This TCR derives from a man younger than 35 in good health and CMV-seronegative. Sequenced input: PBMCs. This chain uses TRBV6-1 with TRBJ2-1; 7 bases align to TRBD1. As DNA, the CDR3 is TGTGCCAGCAGTGTGGTCCCGACAGGGCTGGTGCATGAGCAGTTCTTC. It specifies CASSVVPTGLVHEQFF.